The 8 T cell receptor beta chains below come from one sample, sequenced in a study of cytomegalovirus exposure and HLA in healthy donors. Primers for the PCR totalled 60 Vbeta and 13 Jbeta. Assay used: immunoSEQ multiplex PCR; TCRdb lists only in-frame clones, some missing. The sample yields 100,000 to 150,000 clones, approximately 75% seen once. Sequencing was done on a sample of PBMCs. Every receptor here comes from a male donor in good health and CMV-seronegative.

In its sample, this clone was seen a few times. The V call is TRBV4-3, the J call TRBJ1-2; a weak D match, TRBD1 (5 bases). In germline, CDR1 is LGHNA, CDR2 YSLEER. This CDR3 comprises 16 residues. V was trimmed by 2 bases and J by 5 bases, leaving 18 bases between them. The CDR3 bases are TGCGCCAGCAGCCAAAGTCTCATGGGGGGAGTTTATGGCTACACCTTC. Protein: CASSQSLMGGVYGYTF.

The DNA of the CDR3 is TGTGCCAGCTCACAGGGGGCGGCTGGGGGCTACACCTTC. This encodes CASSQGAAGGYTF. V is TRBV18 and J is TRBJ1-2, with TRBD1 matching 7 bases. V shed 4 bases and J 8 bases; nucleotides not matched to a gene: 7. CDR3 length: 13 amino acids. Germline loops: CDR1 KGHSH, CDR2 LQKENI.

CDR3 nucleotides: TGTGCCAGCAGCCAGGGACACCCGGGTTACGAGCAGTACTTC. Amino acid sequence: CASSQGHPGYEQYF. The chain links TRBV5-6 to TRBJ2-7; a possible D gene is TRBD1 (6 bases). The V gene's germline CDR1 is SGHDT and CDR2 YYEEEE. The CDR3 runs to 14 residues. Trimming shortened V by 4 bases and J by 4 bases, and 15 bases separated the two germline ends.

The V call is TRBV7-9, the J call TRBJ2-7, with D hard to call. The length of the CDR3 is 13 residues. V lost 5 bases, J lost 5 bases, and 13 bases lay in between. Germline assignment: CDR1 SEHNR and CDR2 FQNEAQ (reference sequence). The CDR3 region is CASSQPEAHEQYF. The CDR3 coding sequence is TGTGCCAGCAGCCAACCCGAAGCCCACGAGCAGTACTTC.

CDR3 region: CAWSVLEGNEQFF. CDR3 bases: TGTGCCTGGAGTGTACTTGAGGGCAATGAGCAGTTCTTC. The J gene is TRBJ2-1, the V gene TRBV30, with a tentative D call TRBD2 (5 bases). Trimming pared 0 bases from V and 6 bases from J, leaving 9 bases between. This CDR3 has 13 residues. Germline CDR1 reads GTSNPN; CDR2 reads SVGIG (reference sequence).

The gene calls are TRBV4-2 and TRBJ1-1; TRBD1 agrees at 10 bases. The V gene's germline CDR1 is LGHNA and CDR2 YNFKEQ. CDR3 length: 14 residues. J was trimmed by 4 bases and V by 2 bases; bases with no gene match: 1. The CDR3 reads CASSQRTGGTEAFF. The CDR3 DNA reads as TGTGCCAGCAGCCAACGGACAGGGGGCACTGAAGCTTTCTTT.

This clone was detected only a few times. The chain is built from TRBV4-1 and TRBJ1-1; D possibly corresponds to TRBD1 (6 bases). Germline V lookup: CDR1 MGHRA, CDR2 YSYEKL. There are 13 residues in the CDR3. Trimming left V 8 bases short and J 3 bases short, with 13 bases between. CDR3 coding DNA: TGCGCCAGCGCGAGGGGGGGGGACACTGAAGCTTTCTTT. It specifies CASARGGDTEAFF.

This rearrangement joins TRBV27 to TRBJ1-2; D gene unclear. The CDR3 contains 14 residues. The V gene's germline CDR1 is MNHEY and CDR2 SMNVEV (reference sequence). V was cut by 8 bases and J by 0 bases, with 13 bases left in between. CDR3 nucleotide sequence: TGTGCCAGCGGCTCCCCCCCAGCTAACTATGGCTACACCTTC. It is translated as CASGSPPANYGYTF.